This T cell receptor beta chain was recovered during a study of graft-versus-host responses after intestinal transplantation. Across the whole study: The whole recipient group had anti-thymocyte globulin induction followed by tacrolimus and steroids for two to three years.

Only a few counts were recorded for this clone. Clones were sequenced by immunoSEQ multiplex PCR, and TCRdb holds only the in-frame ones, with some missing. The sample lists about 23,000 clones, 90% occurring once. Trimming left V 4 bases short and J 4 bases short, with 18 bases between. The CDR3 is 15 amino acids. CDR1 and CDR2 from the germline V gene are SGHRS and YFSETQ. This TCR derives from a human patient who received an intestinal transplant, so some T cells may come from the graft donor. The chain recombines TRBV5-1 with TRBJ2-7; perhaps TRBD2 as D (7 bases). The sequencing used PBMCs, collected approximately 38 days after intestinal transplant. Here the CDR3 DNA reads TGCGCCAGCAGCCAGGGGCGGGAGAGGGGGTACGAGCAGTACTTC. Its translation: CASSQGRERGYEQYF.